These 22 T cell receptor beta chains share one sample of origin, sequenced in a study of blood T cell repertoires in COVID-19. Produced via immunoSEQ multiplex PCR; TCRdb's table is partial and in-frame only. The data contain some 180,000 clones, approximately 91% of them singletons. The sample consisted of peripheral blood. The receptors derive from a man aged 18 to 35 with COVID-19, enrolled during active disease.

The chain carries TRBV25-1 and TRBJ2-2; TRBD2 matches at 7 bases. V was clipped by 10 bases and J by 5 bases; unmatched bases: 13. This CDR3 is 15 amino acids long. Germline CDR1 reads MGHDK; CDR2 reads SYGVNS. This CDR3 is CAIFIGGKVTGELFF. CDR3 bases: TGTGCCATCTTCATCGGGGGGAAGGTGACCGGGGAGCTGTTTTTT.

The J gene is TRBJ2-1, the V gene TRBV29-1, with TRBD2 matching over 11 bases. The CDR3 sequence is 15 residues long. The V gene end was trimmed by 1 base and the J gene end by 6 bases; junction bases not matched to a gene: 5. CDR1 SQVTM and CDR2 ANQGSEA come from the germline V gene. Here the CDR3 reads CSVEGLLAGANEQFF. The CDR3 DNA follows: TGCAGCGTTGAAGGTCTACTAGCGGGAGCCAATGAGCAGTTCTTC.

This rearrangement joins TRBV28 to TRBJ2-5; 8 bases are shared with TRBD2. This CDR3 spans 16 amino acids. After removal of 5 bases from V and 2 bases from J, the junction contained 10 bases not matched to a gene. The germline gives CDR1 MDHEN, CDR2 SYDVKM. The CDR3 DNA is TGTGCCAGCAGTCCCCTCCGGGGGGGGCATCAAGAGACCCAGTACTTC. Translation gives CASSPLRGGHQETQYF. The full variable domain, completed using reference TRBV28 and TRBJ2-5, is DVKVTQSSRYLVKRTGEKVFLECVQDMDHENMFWYRQDPGLGLRLIYFSYDVKMKEKGDIPEGYSVSREKKERFSLILESASTNQTSMYLCASSPLRGGHQETQYFGPGTRLLVL.

The V call is TRBV9, the J call TRBJ1-1; a possible D gene is TRBD1 (5 bases). The CDR3 sequence is 13 residues long. V dropped 4 bases and J dropped 10 bases, with 17 bases sitting between them. Germline V gene lookup returns CDR1 SGDLS and CDR2 YYNGEE. This CDR3 reads CASSPQSGSGAFF. CDR3 sequence (DNA): TGTGCCAGCAGCCCCCAATCAGGGTCAGGAGCTTTCTTT. Full variable domain (remainder filled in from reference TRBV9 and TRBJ1-1): DSGVTQTPKHLITATGQRVTLRCSPRSGDLSVYWYQQSLDQGLQFLIQYYNGEERAKGNILERFSAQQFPDLHSELNLSSLELGDSALYFCASSPQSGSGAFFGQGTRLTVV.

The chain uses TRBV5-1 and TRBJ2-7; 10 nucleotides align to TRBD2. Germline CDR1 is SGHRS and CDR2 is YFSETQ. The CDR3 runs 15 residues. V shed 4 bases and J 2 bases; nucleotides not matched to a gene: 6. The CDR3 sequence is CASSMSGRATYEQYF. The CDR3 DNA sequence: TGCGCCAGCAGCATGAGCGGGAGGGCCACCTACGAGCAGTACTTC.

This sequence joins TRBV6-6 and TRBJ1-3; 7 positions match TRBD1. There are 16 residues in the CDR3. Germline loops: CDR1 MNHNY, CDR2 SVGAGI (reference sequence). V was pared by 2 bases and J by 4 bases, with 8 bases of the junction left unmatched. For the CDR3, the DNA is TGTGCCAGCAGTTACCCAATCCGGGACAGAGGAAACACCATATATTTT. This sequence encodes CASSYPIRDRGNTIYF.

The chain employs TRBV6-5 and TRBJ1-2; TRBD1 agrees at 8 bases. CDR3 length equals 14 residues. V shed 6 bases, J shed 2 bases, and the junction held 5 bases outside the gene matches. The germline gives CDR1 MNHEY, CDR2 SVGAGI. Here the CDR3 reads CASRVDRGNYGYTF. The CDR3 DNA reads TGTGCCAGCAGAGTCGACAGGGGCAACTATGGCTACACCTTC.

This chain connects TRBV9 to TRBJ2-3; D is undetermined. Trimming stripped 7 bases from V and 6 bases from J, with 15 bases between. The CDR3 has 13 amino acids. Germline CDR1 SGDLS, CDR2 YYNGEE. CDR3 bases: TGTGCCAGCCCCTACCCCCCCGGGGATACGCAGTATTTT. The encoded protein is CASPYPPGDTQYF.

The J gene is TRBJ2-7, the V gene TRBV5-8; D gene ambiguous. Deletions cut 4 bases from V and 2 bases from J, with 4 bases between. CDR1 SGHTS and CDR2 YDEGEE come from the germline V gene. This CDR3 is 11 amino acids long. CDR3 in amino acids: CASSETYEQYF. The CDR3 DNA reads as TGTGCCAGCAGCGAGACCTACGAGCAGTACTTC. The full variable domain, rest sourced from reference TRBV5-8 and TRBJ2-7, is EAGVTQSPTHLIKTRGQQATLRCSPISGHTSVYWYQQALGLGLQFLLWYDEGEERNRGNFPPRFSGRQFPNYSSELNVNALELEDSALYLCASSETYEQYFGPGTRLTVT.

V and J are TRBV24-1 and TRBJ2-7; 7 bases agree with TRBD2. V was pared by 7 bases and J by 3 bases, with 8 bases of the junction left unmatched. Germline V gene lookup returns CDR1 KGHDR and CDR2 SFDVKD. This CDR3 has 14 amino acids. The CDR3 reads CATSSREELYEQYF. CDR3 in DNA: TGTGCCACCAGCTCCCGGGAGGAGCTCTACGAGCAGTACTTC.

The chain uses TRBV28 and TRBJ1-4, with 7 bases fitting TRBD1. CDR3 length equals 16 residues. Trimming removed 6 bases from V and 5 bases from J; junction bases left unmatched: 12. The germline gives CDR1 MDHEN, CDR2 SYDVKM. The CDR3 sequence is CASSSGLRGRNEKLFF. The CDR3 nucleotides are TGTGCCAGCAGCTCCGGCTTGAGGGGGCGGAATGAAAAACTGTTTTTT.

The V and J genes are TRBV11-2 and TRBJ1-2, with a tentative D call TRBD1 (5 bases). Trimming shortened V by 5 bases and J by 0 bases, and 22 bases separated the two germline ends. Germline loops: CDR1 SGHAT, CDR2 FQNNGV. This CDR3 region has 18 residues. The CDR3 DNA is TGTGCCAGCAGCCGCGCCGGGCAGGGTCCCTTAGCTAACTATGGCTACACCTTC. It is translated as CASSRAGQGPLANYGYTF.

Concerning this clone itself: Other DNA sequences in the sample encode the same CDR3. The chain is built from TRBV4-3 and TRBJ2-7, with a weak D call TRBD1 (6 bases). Germline lookup yields CDR1 LGHNA and CDR2 YSLEER. V was pared by 6 bases and J by 0 bases, with 9 bases between. The CDR3 contains 13 residues. The CDR3 reads CASSQGSSYEQYF. In nucleotides, the CDR3 is TGCGCCAGCAGTCAGGGGTCCTCCTACGAGCAGTACTTC.

V gene TRBV27 combines with J gene TRBJ2-1, with 7 bases identical to TRBD2. V trimming: 4 bases; J trimming: 8 bases; junction bases outside the gene matches: 5. The CDR3 has 13 amino acids. Per germline, CDR1 MNHEY and CDR2 SMNVEV (reference sequence). In DNA, the CDR3 is TGTGCCAGCAGTTACGGGGAGGGCTATGAGCAGTTCTTC. This translates into CASSYGEGYEQFF.

The chain joins TRBV6-5 to TRBJ2-1; 12 bases match TRBD1. CDR3 length equals 15 residues. Trimming took 5 bases from V and 7 from J; bases not matched to a gene: 6. Germline CDR1 and CDR2: MNHEY and SVGAGI. The CDR3 DNA follows: TGTGCCAGCAGTCGCCCGGGACAGGGGGCGAATGAGCAGTTCTTC. This encodes CASSRPGQGANEQFF.

This clone was seen a single time. The rearrangement joins TRBV4-3 to TRBJ2-7; 14 positions match TRBD2. Trimming removed 0 bases from V and 3 bases from J; junction bases left unmatched: 13. CDR1 is LGHNA and CDR2 is YSLEER in the germline V gene. This CDR3 comprises 20 residues. CDR3 DNA sequence: TGCGCCAGCAGCCAAGAGTCGCCGGGACTAGCGGGAGTCGCCCTCTACGAGCAGTACTTC. This sequence encodes CASSQESPGLAGVALYEQYF.

The gene calls are TRBV7-6 and TRBJ2-5; D is uncertain. CDR1 and CDR2 (germline): SGHVS, FNYEAQ. The length of the CDR3 is 18 residues. V lost 5 bases, J lost 1 base, and 23 bases lay in between. CDR3 region: CASSPRGVWSEPQETQYF. CDR3 DNA: TGTGCCAGCAGCCCCCGTGGAGTCTGGTCCGAACCCCAAGAGACCCAGTACTTC.

The chain joins TRBV6-5 to TRBJ2-2; D may be TRBD2 (6 bases). CDR3 length equals 12 residues. The V gene lost 9 bases and the J gene lost 4 bases, with 9 bases spanning the gap. CDR1 is MNHEY, CDR2 SVGAGI, per germline. The CDR3 sequence: CASTTSTGELFF. CDR3 bases: TGTGCCAGTACGACTAGCACCGGGGAGCTGTTTTTT.

This sequence joins TRBV10-2 and TRBJ1-6, with D possibly TRBD1 on 6 matching bases. Trimming took off 6 bases at V and 5 bases at J, with 8 bases between the two ends. The germline CDR1 and CDR2 sequences are WSHSY and SAAADI. This CDR3 is 13 amino acids long. CDR3 in amino acids: CASRGQNNSPLHF. The CDR3 DNA follows: TGCGCCAGCAGGGGACAAAATAATTCACCCCTCCACTTT.

The chain carries TRBV30 and TRBJ2-7, with D possibly being TRBD2 (5 bases). Germline V gene sequence: CDR1 GTSNPN, CDR2 SVGIG (reference sequence). The CDR3 consists of 15 residues. The germline V and J ends were trimmed by 0 bases and 1 base, with 13 bases remaining between them. CDR3 sequence reads: CAWSVRLAWSYEQYF. CDR3 nucleotides: TGTGCCTGGAGTGTACGTCTAGCTTGGTCCTACGAGCAGTACTTC.

The gene calls are TRBV5-6 and TRBJ1-2; D ambiguous. The CDR3 is made up of 14 amino acids. The V end was cut by 0 bases, the J end by 7 bases, with 13 bases between. Germline V CDR1 and CDR2: SGHDT, YYEEEE. The DNA of the CDR3 is TGTGCCAGCAGCTTGGGGCGGGCCGGGCGTGGCTACACCTTC. Translated, it gives CASSLGRAGRGYTF. Complete variable domain (other parts from reference TRBV5-6 and TRBJ1-2): DAGVTQSPTHLIKTRGQQVTLRCSPKSGHDTVSWYQQALGQGPQFIFQYYEEEERQRGNFPDRFSGHQFPNYSSELNVNALLLGDSALYLCASSLGRAGRGYTFGSGTRLTVV.

This chain joins TRBV3-1 (or the pseudogene TRBV3-2) and TRBJ1-3; TRBD1 agrees at 11 bases. CDR1 and CDR2 from the germline V gene are LGHDT and YNNKEL (reference sequence). This CDR3 comprises 14 residues. V lost 6 bases and J lost 9; bases outside the gene matches: 7. The CDR3: CASRPGQGGTTIYF. The CDR3 DNA reads as TGTGCCAGCAGACCGGGACAGGGGGGCACCACCATATATTTT.